Below, one TCR beta chain is given with its context. The antigen is unknown. The sample comes from a study of healthy donors' naive CD4 and CD8 T cells. Study-wide results and limits: Possible naive T cell homeostatic proliferation bias remained unaddressed. Positive CDR3 charge linked to CD4+ cells, negative to CD8+ cells.

Germline V gene sequence: CDR1 GTSNPN, CDR2 SVGIG (reference sequence). V was pared by 0 bases and J by 9 bases, with 7 bases of the junction left unmatched. The CDR3 has 13 residues. Each TCR library used 500 ng of total RNA and a linear amplification protocol. TCRdb passed the reads through MiXCR, listing each CDR3 protein once. The top ten clones hold roughly 2.4% of a sample with about 180,000 distinct CDR3 sequences, around 74% of them seen once. The sequencing sample was made of naive CD4+ and CD8+ T cells sorted from blood, pooled from several donors. The sequence was collected from a pool of human donors in good health; the sample pools cells from several healthy donors. The chain combines TRBV30 with TRBJ2-5, with 7 nucleotides matching TRBD1. The CDR3 bases are TGTGCCTGGAGTGTACAGGGGTTAGGGGCCCAGTACTTC. Its protein is CAWSVQGLGAQYF.